Shown below are 13 T cell receptor beta chains from a single sample sequenced in a study of persistence of HIV-infected CD4 T cells. The immunoSEQ assay was version 4, run in survey mode. Some clones are missing from TCRdb's copy, which holds only in-frame ones; the method was immunoSEQ multiplex PCR. Among under 20,000 clones listed, approximately 60% were seen once. Cells were stimulated with overlapping HIV-1 Gag 15-mer peptides. CD4+ T cells upregulating both CD40 ligand and CD69 were sorted as responding cells. The antigens of these receptors remain unknown. Material: CD4+ T cells sorted from PBMCs after approximately 19-hour stimulation, obtained from a patient who received antiretroviral therapy. These TCRs come from an adult woman with HIV who was CMV-seropositive.

This clone came up once. V gene TRBV4-2 combines with J gene TRBJ1-1; 9 bases are shared with TRBD1. The germline CDR1 and CDR2 sequences are LGHNA and YNFKEQ. V trimming: 0 bases; J trimming: 5 bases; junction bases outside the gene matches: 13. This CDR3 comprises 18 residues. CDR3 loop: CASSQDRPGQGVRTEAFF. The CDR3 DNA sequence: TGTGCCAGCAGCCAAGATAGGCCGGGACAGGGTGTTAGAACTGAAGCTTTCTTT.

The V call is TRBV10-3, the J call TRBJ2-7; 9 nucleotides match TRBD1. Germline V lookup: CDR1 ENHRY, CDR2 SYGVKD. The V gene end was trimmed by 8 bases and the J gene end by 5 bases; junction bases not matched to a gene: 4. The CDR3 is 12 amino acids. The CDR3, as DNA: TGTGCCATCTCGAGACAGGGGGACGAGCAGTACGTC. The encoded protein is CAISRQGDEQYV.

The chain combines TRBV11-3 with TRBJ2-5; 8 nucleotides agree with TRBD2. There are 14 residues in the CDR3. CDR1 and CDR2 (germline): SGHNT, YENEEA. V shed 5 bases and J 3 bases; nucleotides not matched to a gene: 5. The CDR3 spells CASSPGGPEETQYF. CDR3 coding DNA: TGTGCCAGCAGCCCGGGGGGGCCAGAAGAGACCCAGTACTTC.

The chain joins TRBV7-9 to TRBJ1-2; possible D gene TRBD1, 6 bases. The CDR3 sequence is 13 residues long. CDR1 is SEHNR, CDR2 FQNEAQ, per germline (reference sequence). Trimming cost V 3 bases and J 11 bases, with 16 bases left between them. The CDR3 nucleotides read TGTGCCAGCAGCTTTGGGGACAACATCGGTTACACCTTC. It translates to CASSFGDNIGYTF.

The DNA for the CDR3 is TGTGCCAGCAGCTACAGGGGCGCGGGCTACACCTTC. This translates into CASSYRGAGYTF. The chain joins TRBV5-6 to TRBJ1-2, with 7 bases that match TRBD1. CDR3 length equals 12 residues. V lost 3 bases to trimming and J lost 8 bases; unmatched junction nucleotides: 4. Germline V lookup: CDR1 SGHDT, CDR2 YYEEEE. The complete variable domain, with remaining parts taken from reference TRBV5-6 and TRBJ1-2, reads DAGVTQSPTHLIKTRGQQVTLRCSPKSGHDTVSWYQQALGQGPQFIFQYYEEEERQRGNFPDRFSGHQFPNYSSELNVNALLLGDSALYLCASSYRGAGYTFGSGTRLTVV.

This chain uses TRBV19 with TRBJ2-7; 12 nucleotides line up with TRBD1. V shed 4 bases and J 6 bases; nucleotides not matched to a gene: 4. CDR1 and CDR2 from the germline V gene are LNHDA and SQIVND (reference sequence). CDR3 size: 14 residues. CDR3 region: CASSKGQGASEQYF. The CDR3, as DNA: TGTGCCAGTAGTAAGGGACAGGGGGCATCCGAGCAGTACTTC. The entire variable domain, with the rest obtained from reference TRBV19 and TRBJ2-7, is as follows: DGGITQSPKYLFRKEGQNVTLSCEQNLNHDAMYWYRQDPGQGLRLIYYSQIVNDFQKGDIAEGYSVSREKKESFPLTVTSAQKNPTAFYLCASSKGQGASEQYFGPGTRLTVT.

This chain joins TRBV19 and TRBJ1-3; 12 bases line up with TRBD1. From germline, CDR1 is LNHDA and CDR2 SQIVND (reference sequence). Trimming at V came to 6 bases and at J to 4 bases, leaving 4 bases not matched to a gene. The CDR3 is 15 amino acids. CDR3 bases: TGTGCCAGTAGCCGGGACAGGGGGCAAGGAAACACCATATATTTT. It encodes CASSRDRGQGNTIYF.

The chain is built from TRBV5-1 and TRBJ1-2, with D possibly matching TRBD1 (5 bases). The CDR3 has 15 residues. Germline CDR1 and CDR2: SGHRS and YFSETQ. The V gene lost 2 bases and the J gene lost 1 base, with 12 bases spanning the gap. The CDR3 is CASSFGDSFNYGYTF. CDR3 bases: TGCGCCAGCAGCTTCGGGGACTCCTTTAACTATGGCTACACCTTC.

This rearrangement joins TRBV19 to TRBJ2-5, with 12 bases that match TRBD2. CDR1 and CDR2 from the germline V gene are LNHDA and SQIVND (reference sequence). V shed 6 bases and J 4 bases; nucleotides not matched to a gene: 9. The CDR3 has 16 amino acids. The CDR3 bases are TGTGCCAGTAGAAACCTAGCGGGGGGGCCGGGAGAGACCCAGTACTTC. This codes for CASRNLAGGPGETQYF.

This clone was picked up a small number of times. Other DNA sequences within the sample encode an identical CDR3. This chain connects TRBV5-1 to TRBJ2-5; TRBD1 matches at 8 bases. The length of the CDR3 is 15 residues. With 0 bases clipped from V and 1 base from J, the junction kept 2 bases outside the gene matches. Per germline, CDR1 SGHRS and CDR2 YFSETQ. The DNA for the CDR3 is TGCGCCAGCAGCTTGGGACAGGGGAGCCAAGAGACCCAGTACTTC. Translation gives CASSLGQGSQETQYF.

The gene calls are TRBV10-3 and TRBJ2-7; a weak D match, TRBD2 (5 bases). The CDR3 is made up of 13 amino acids. Germline V gene sequence: CDR1 ENHRY, CDR2 SYGVKD. The V end was cut by 3 bases, the J end by 4 bases, with 10 bases between. CDR3 nucleotides: TGTGCCATCAGTGAAAGAAGAGGGTACGAGCAGTACGTC. Its protein is CAISERRGYEQYV.

The V gene is TRBV6-5, the J gene TRBJ1-2; TRBD1 aligns across 9 bases. CDR1 is MNHEY and CDR2 is SVGAGI in the germline V gene. The trim removed 6 bases at V and 5 bases at J, leaving 10 bases unmatched. The CDR3 runs 15 residues. The CDR3 reads CASSLGGTGHYGYTF. The CDR3 DNA reads as TGTGCCAGCAGCCTAGGGGGGACAGGGCATTATGGCTACACCTTC.

This chain uses TRBV6-5 with TRBJ2-2; 11 bases agree with TRBD1. The CDR3 has 15 amino acids. With 5 bases clipped from V and 4 bases from J, the junction kept 3 bases outside the gene matches. Germline values: CDR1 MNHEY, CDR2 SVGAGI. The CDR3 loop is CASSRTGGITGELFF. The DNA of the CDR3 is TGTGCCAGCAGTAGGACAGGGGGCATCACCGGGGAGCTGTTTTTT.